These 17 T cell receptor beta chains came from one sample sequenced in a study of response to subunit inactivated influenza vaccine. TCRdb processed the RT-PCR reads anew with MiXCR; each CDR3 protein has one entry. The repertoire includes under 950,000 distinct CDR3 sequences, around 21% of them detected once, and 10% sits in the top ten. The starting material was PBMCs from blood, obtained about 5 days after vaccination. The receptor set was obtained from a man aged 45-65 years who received an inactivated influenza vaccine.

The genes are TRBV12-3 or TRBV12-4 and TRBJ1-4; 10 bases align to TRBD1. The CDR3 totals 14 residues. The V and J ends lost 6 bases and 7 bases, in that order; junction bases with no gene match: 5. CDR3 amino acids: CASSSTGGIEKLFF. As DNA, the CDR3 is TGTGCCAGCAGCTCGACAGGGGGCATTGAAAAACTGTTTTTT.

The V and J genes are TRBV5-1 and TRBJ2-2; D possibly corresponds to TRBD1 (5 bases). The V end lost 1 base, the J end lost 6 bases, and 13 bases lay between the germline ends. CDR3 size: 15 residues. Germline V gives CDR1 SGHRS, CDR2 YFSETQ. CDR3 bases: TGCGCCAGCAGCTTGTTCCAGGGAAAATCCGGGGAGCTGTTTTTT. It yields the protein CASSLFQGKSGELFF. Full variable domain (missing parts from reference TRBV5-1 and TRBJ2-2): KAGVTQTPRYLIKTRGQQVTLSCSPISGHRSVSWYQQTPGQGLQFLFEYFSETQRNKGNFPGRFSGRQFSNSRSEMNVSTLELGDSALYLCASSLFQGKSGELFFGEGSRLTVL.

The V and J genes are TRBV28 and TRBJ2-1; weak D call: TRBD2 (5 bases). The V end lost 5 bases, the J end lost 9 bases, and 26 bases lay between the germline ends. The CDR3 is made up of 17 amino acids. CDR1 and CDR2 (germline): MDHEN, SYDVKM. The DNA for the CDR3 is TGTGCCAGCAGTCGGACTTTGGGGAGAGGGCTTCTCGGTGAGCAGTTCTTC. As protein: CASSRTLGRGLLGEQFF.

This clonotype was recorded at least ten times. This chain joins TRBV9 and TRBJ2-1, with TRBD2 as a possible D gene (6 bases). The CDR3 has 15 amino acids. Germline lookup yields CDR1 SGDLS and CDR2 YYNGEE. The V end lost 4 bases, the J end lost 0 bases, and 11 bases lay between the germline ends. The CDR3 coding sequence is TGTGCCAGCAGCCAGGACGGGAGCTCCTACAATGAGCAGTTCTTC. It translates to CASSQDGSSYNEQFF.

This clonotype has more than one count but fewer than ten. The V call is TRBV5-1, the J call TRBJ1-1; 8 nucleotides line up with TRBD1. The CDR3 is made up of 14 amino acids. Germline values: CDR1 SGHRS, CDR2 YFSETQ. After removal of 2 bases from V and 5 bases from J, the junction contained 5 bases not matched to a gene. The CDR3 is CASSFQQGVTEAFF. The CDR3 DNA follows: TGCGCCAGCAGCTTCCAACAGGGGGTTACTGAAGCTTTCTTT.

Here the CDR3 DNA reads TGTGCCAGCAGCTTAGTTGGGGACACGGGAATGGGGGCCAACGTCCTGACTTTC. It is translated as CASSLVGDTGMGANVLTF. This chain joins TRBV13 and TRBJ2-6, with D perhaps TRBD1 (6 bases). This CDR3 region has 18 residues. The V gene lost 1 base and the J gene lost 4 bases, with 17 bases spanning the gap. Germline CDR1 and CDR2: PRHDT and FYEKMQ (reference sequence).

In its sample, this clonotype was seen a few times. The rearrangement uses TRBV12-3 or TRBV12-4 and TRBJ2-7; D ambiguous. V was trimmed by 7 bases and J by 1 base, leaving 11 bases between them. CDR3 size: 13 residues. In DNA, the CDR3 is TGTGCCAGCACGGCAGGCGGATCCTACGAGCAGTACTTC. Protein: CASTAGGSYEQYF.

The V call is TRBV5-6, the J call TRBJ1-5; weak D call: TRBD1 (6 bases). V lost 1 base, J lost 3 bases, and 11 bases lay in between. The CDR3 covers 15 residues. The germline CDR1 and CDR2 sequences are SGHDT and YYEEEE. CDR3 coding DNA: TGTGCCAGCAGCTTGAGCCAGGGGAACAATCAGCCCCAGCATTTT. Translation gives CASSLSQGNNQPQHF.

The V call is TRBV5-1, the J call TRBJ2-1; TRBD2 matches 7 bases. The CDR3 is made up of 14 amino acids. Looked up from germline, CDR1 is SGHRS and CDR2 is YFSETQ. With 6 bases clipped from V and 0 bases from J, the junction kept 3 bases outside the gene matches. CDR3: CASTRESSYNEQFF. For the CDR3, the DNA is TGCGCCAGCACGCGGGAGAGCTCCTACAATGAGCAGTTCTTC.

The table lists this clonotype with a few counts. This chain joins TRBV7-2 and TRBJ1-5; D not resolved. In germline, CDR1 is SGHTA, CDR2 FQGNSA. This CDR3 region has 14 residues. The germline V and J ends were trimmed by 3 bases and 4 bases, with 10 bases remaining between them. CDR3 sequence: CASSFRELNQPQHF. DNA of the CDR3: TGTGCCAGCAGCTTCCGGGAATTAAATCAGCCCCAGCATTTT.

The rearrangement uses TRBV20-1 and TRBJ1-2; D not certain. Trimming shortened V by 6 bases and J by 8 bases, and 22 bases separated the two germline ends. CDR1 is DFQATT, CDR2 SNEGSKA, per germline (reference sequence). This CDR3 region has 14 residues. The CDR3, as DNA: TGCAGTGCAACGGCACGGGTCGAAAGGCAGGGCTACACCTTC. As protein: CSATARVERQGYTF.

The genes are TRBV11-2 and TRBJ2-6; TRBD1 is a possible D gene (6 bases). The germline V gene encodes CDR1 SGHAT and CDR2 FQNNGV. The CDR3 sequence is 19 residues long. V was cut by 3 bases and J by 0 bases, with 18 bases left in between. The CDR3 region has the DNA TGTGCCAGCAGCTTGACCCTTACAGGGTTGTACTCTGGGGCCAACGTCCTGACTTTC. Translating gives CASSLTLTGLYSGANVLTF.

Only a few counts were recorded for this clonotype. The chain couples TRBV29-1 to TRBJ2-3, with 14 bases matching TRBD2. The CDR3 extends over 17 amino acids. CDR1 is SQVTM and CDR2 is ANQGSEA in the germline V gene. The trim removed 4 bases at V and 1 base at J, leaving 7 bases unmatched. The CDR3 loop reads CSVAGLAGVTGTDTQYF. CDR3 DNA: TGCAGCGTTGCGGGACTAGCGGGAGTCACCGGCACAGATACGCAGTATTTT.

At least ten counts were recorded for this clonotype. The chain employs TRBV4-2 and TRBJ2-1, with D unresolved. Germline V lookup: CDR1 LGHNA, CDR2 YNFKEQ. Trimming took off 0 bases at V and 9 bases at J, with 12 bases between the two ends. The CDR3 contains 14 residues. CDR3 protein: CASSQDRFFPEQFF. The CDR3, as DNA: TGTGCCAGCAGCCAAGATCGGTTCTTCCCTGAGCAGTTCTTC.

This clonotype occurred many times. J is TRBJ1-1 and V is TRBV29-1, with no clear D. The V gene's germline CDR1 is SQVTM and CDR2 ANQGSEA. Between the trimmed V and J ends, which lost 5 bases and 7 bases, there was a span of 8 bases. This CDR3 is built from 10 residues. In DNA, the CDR3 is TGCAGCGTTCGGGAGCTTGAAGCTTTCTTT. It specifies CSVRELEAFF.

The genes are TRBV6-2 or TRBV6-3 and TRBJ1-5; TRBD1 is a possible D gene (6 bases). The CDR3 has 14 residues. Germline V gene sequence: CDR1 MNHEY, CDR2 SVGEGT. Trimming stripped 5 bases from V and 7 bases from J, with 15 bases between. The CDR3: CASSNGGRIQPQHF. The CDR3 nucleotides read TGTGCCAGCAGTAACGGGGGGCGGATCCAGCCCCAGCATTTT.

The chain employs TRBV27 and TRBJ2-1, with 7 bases aligning to TRBD1. Germline values: CDR1 MNHEY, CDR2 SMNVEV (reference sequence). The V and J ends lost 2 bases and 7 bases, in that order; junction bases with no gene match: 17. This CDR3 spans 18 amino acids. The CDR3 sequence: CASSLVGRGRSVRNEQFF. CDR3 bases: TGTGCCAGCAGTTTAGTCGGCAGGGGGAGATCCGTTCGAAATGAGCAGTTCTTC.